Presented here are 10 T cell receptor beta chains from one specimen sequenced in a study of technical replicates of blood from several donors. Libraries were prepared by immunoSEQ multiplex PCR; TCRdb keeps only in-frame clonotypes and omits some of them. The sample consists of more than 90,000 clones, around 96% of them appearing once. The sequenced material came from T cells isolated from PBMCs. These receptors were taken from a human donor in good health.

The chain is built from TRBV15 and TRBJ1-5; 9 bases are shared with TRBD1. The CDR3 spans 15 residues. J was trimmed by 7 bases and V by 6 bases; bases with no gene match: 10. The germline V gene has CDR1 LNHNV and CDR2 YYDKDF (reference sequence). CDR3 residues: CATSQRDRVGQPQHF. The DNA of the CDR3 is TGTGCCACCAGTCAACGGGACAGGGTGGGACAGCCCCAGCATTTT.

The chain joins TRBV20-1 to TRBJ2-1, with no clear D. This CDR3 spans 11 amino acids. Germline V gene data show CDR1 as DFQATT and CDR2 as SNEGSKA (reference sequence). V dropped 6 bases and J dropped 8 bases, with 11 bases sitting between them. The CDR3 region has the DNA TGCAGTGCGACGCGGAGTGATGAGCAGTTCTTC. This codes for CSATRSDEQFF.

This clone was observed a few times. The CDR3 sequence: CASSEGASTEAFF. In DNA form, the CDR3 reads TGTGCCAGTAGTGAGGGGGCTAGCACTGAAGCTTTCTTT. This chain links TRBV19 with TRBJ1-1, with 7 bases lining up with TRBD1. V lost 5 bases, J lost 4 bases, and 4 bases stayed unmatched. The CDR3 spans 13 residues. Germline V CDR1 and CDR2: LNHDA, SQIVND (reference sequence).

This chain joins TRBV7-8 and TRBJ1-5; the D is unclear. V was trimmed by 1 base and J by 5 bases, leaving 21 bases between them. The germline gives CDR1 SGHVS, CDR2 FQNEAQ. This CDR3 is built from 18 residues. CDR3 sequence reads: CASSLGFTGIGSDQPQHF. For the CDR3, the DNA is TGTGCCAGCAGCTTAGGATTTACGGGGATAGGGTCGGATCAGCCCCAGCATTTT.

The chain couples TRBV5-1 to TRBJ2-5; TRBD1 matches 9 bases. The CDR3 has 15 residues. V was clipped by 1 base and J by 4 bases; unmatched bases: 5. Germline V gene lookup returns CDR1 SGHRS and CDR2 YFSETQ. CDR3 sequence reads: CASSLLGQGPETQYF. For the CDR3, the DNA is TGCGCCAGCAGCTTGTTGGGACAGGGCCCAGAGACCCAGTACTTC.

The CDR3 protein is CASSWTRGTYEQYF. The DNA of the CDR3 is TGTGCCAGCAGTTGGACTAGGGGTACTTACGAGCAGTACTTC. The chain links TRBV6-5 to TRBJ2-7; 7 bases map to TRBD2. The V segment lost 4 bases and the J segment 4 bases; nucleotides outside the gene matches: 7. CDR1 MNHEY and CDR2 SVGAGI come from the germline V gene. The CDR3 sequence is 14 residues long.

The chain recombines TRBV9 with TRBJ2-5, with 7 bases identical to TRBD2. V lost 6 bases and J lost 2; bases outside the gene matches: 10. This CDR3 contains 15 residues. Germline CDR1 is SGDLS and CDR2 is YYNGEE. The CDR3 region is CASTRAGRIQETQYF. The CDR3 nucleotides are TGTGCCAGCACCCGAGCGGGGAGAATACAAGAGACCCAGTACTTC.

The chain carries TRBV14 and TRBJ2-2; D is undetermined. The CDR3 contains 18 residues. Germline V CDR1 and CDR2: SGHDN, FVKESK. Trimming cost V 5 bases and J 5 bases, with 24 bases left between them. CDR3 sequence: CASSKSIASSRLTGELFF. The CDR3 DNA sequence: TGTGCCAGCAGCAAAAGTATCGCGAGCAGCAGACTGACCGGGGAGCTGTTTTTT.

This clone was detected once. The J gene is TRBJ2-1, the V gene TRBV19; 7 bases match TRBD2. V lost 6 bases and J lost 4; bases outside the gene matches: 6. The CDR3 has 14 residues. Germline CDR1 and CDR2: LNHDA and SQIVND (reference sequence). Written as DNA, the CDR3 is TGTGCCAGTAGGGGGGGACTATTGTACAATGAGCAGTTCTTC. Translated: CASRGGLLYNEQFF.

CDR3 region: CASSVGTSGNNEQFF. For the CDR3, the DNA is TGTGCCAGCAGCGTGGGGACTAGCGGGAACAATGAGCAGTTCTTC. This sequence joins TRBV9 and TRBJ2-1; 13 bases align to TRBD2. There are 15 residues in the CDR3. The V and J ends lost 2 bases and 5 bases, in that order; junction bases with no gene match: 1. Germline CDR1 is SGDLS and CDR2 is YYNGEE.